This T cell receptor (beta chain) was sequenced for a study of blood T cell repertoires in COVID-19. Study context: PBMCs, B-cell-depleted T cells, or T cells provided the cDNA or gDNA that made up the material.

The V and J ends lost 6 bases and 6 bases respectively, with 18 bases between them. Germline CDR1 reads SGHNT; CDR2 reads YYREEE (reference sequence). The CDR3 has 14 residues. Some clones are missing from TCRdb's copy, which holds only in-frame ones; the method was immunoSEQ multiplex PCR. The data show around 130,000 clones, with about four fifths seen just once and around 10% held by the top ten. The TCR sequence derives from a human donor in a cohort sampled during active COVID-19. The sequencing input was peripheral blood. This rearrangement joins TRBV5-4 to TRBJ1-2; D gene uncertain. The DNA for the CDR3 is TGTGCCAGCAACTTCGAGGGTCTTATTCATGGCTACACCTTC. Its translation: CASNFEGLIHGYTF.